This passage covers 13 T cell receptor beta chains from one sample sequenced in a study of cytomegalovirus exposure and HLA in healthy donors. It was with 60 Vbeta and 13 Jbeta primers that the PCR ran. Some clones are missing from TCRdb's copy, which holds only in-frame ones; the method was immunoSEQ multiplex PCR. The table shows about 140,000 clones, with roughly 78% occurring only once. Sequenced sample: PBMCs. The receptors originated from a female donor in good health and CMV-seronegative.

The chain uses TRBV5-1 and TRBJ1-2; 10 bases are shared with TRBD1. Germline V gene data show CDR1 as SGHRS and CDR2 as YFSETQ. The CDR3 consists of 15 residues. Trimming removed 5 bases from V and 3 bases from J; junction bases left unmatched: 7. The CDR3 DNA follows: TGCGCCAGCAGATCTGGACAGGGGGTTGACTATGGCTACACCTTC. Translating it yields CASRSGQGVDYGYTF.

The chain recombines TRBV27 with TRBJ1-5, with 7 bases fitting TRBD1. V lost 8 bases and J lost 2; bases outside the gene matches: 9. Germline V gene data show CDR1 as MNHEY and CDR2 as SMNVEV (reference sequence). The CDR3 spans 15 residues. The CDR3 here is CASSLLGTGNQPQHF. The CDR3 nucleotides read TGTGCCAGCTCCCTTTTAGGGACAGGCAATCAGCCCCAGCATTTT.

V and J are TRBV21-1 and TRBJ2-7; the table's D call, TRBD1, has no DNA check behind it. TRBV21-1 is reported as a pseudogene. The CDR3 runs 22 residues. CDR3 sequence reads: CASSKARVSGTGAESSSYEQYF. CDR3 in DNA: TGTGCCAGCAGCAAAGCGAGAGTTTCTGGGACAGGAGCCGAATCCAGCTCCTACGAGCAGTACTTC.

This clone was seen repeatedly, ten times or more. The chain has TRBV6-1 and TRBJ1-2; 8 positions match TRBD1. Germline trimming cut 6 bases from V and 8 bases from J; bases unmatched to any gene: 11. Germline V gives CDR1 MNHNS, CDR2 SASEGT. The CDR3 is 14 amino acids. CDR3 DNA sequence: TGTGCCAGCAGAGATTGGACAGGGTATAGCGGCTACACCTTC. Protein: CASRDWTGYSGYTF.

This chain links TRBV7-9 with TRBJ2-7; 7 bases fit TRBD1. Germline loops: CDR1 SEHNR, CDR2 FQNEAQ (reference sequence). CDR3 length equals 13 residues. J gave up 4 bases and V 5 bases, and 5 bases lay outside the gene matches. Here the CDR3 reads CASSPDREYEQYF. The CDR3 region has the DNA TGTGCCAGCAGCCCCGACAGGGAATACGAGCAGTACTTC.

The CDR3 is CASSAGGGPDTQYF. The CDR3 coding sequence is TGTGCCAGCAGTGCGGGGGGCGGTCCAGATACGCAGTATTTT. The chain links TRBV9 to TRBJ2-3; 8 bases are shared with TRBD2. This CDR3 is 14 amino acids long. V was clipped by 5 bases and J by 4 bases; unmatched bases: 6. CDR1 and CDR2 (germline): SGDLS, YYNGEE.

The V call is TRBV27, the J call TRBJ2-2, with D possibly being TRBD2 (5 bases). The germline V gene encodes CDR1 MNHEY and CDR2 SMNVEV (reference sequence). V was shortened by 3 bases and J by 2 bases, with 16 bases between the two germline ends. The CDR3 spans 17 residues. The CDR3 loop reads CASSFLGVHKNTGELFF. CDR3 nucleotides: TGTGCCAGCAGTTTCCTCGGGGTCCATAAAAACACCGGGGAGCTGTTTTTT.

The table lists this clone with a few counts. The V gene is TRBV5-6, the J gene TRBJ1-1; possibly TRBD1 for D (6 bases). From germline, CDR1 is SGHDT and CDR2 YYEEEE. This CDR3 region has 12 residues. Between the trimmed V and J ends, which lost 4 bases and 10 bases, there was a span of 14 bases. DNA of the CDR3: TGTGCCAGCAGCCTATGGGCGGGGGCAGCTTTCTTT. Its protein is CASSLWAGAAFF.

J is TRBJ2-2 and V is TRBV19; 8 bases match TRBD1. CDR1 is LNHDA, CDR2 SQIVND, per germline (reference sequence). V gave up 3 bases and J gave up 8 bases; unmatched junction bases: 8. CDR3 size: 15 residues. The CDR3 DNA reads TGTGCCAGTAGTATTCCATTCAGGGGGCCTGGGGAGCTGTTTTTT. Amino acids: CASSIPFRGPGELFF.

This chain links TRBV19 with TRBJ1-1; D ambiguous. The V gene lost 7 bases and the J gene lost 1 base, with 10 bases spanning the gap. The CDR3 length is 13 residues. CDR1 and CDR2 (germline): LNHDA, SQIVND (reference sequence). The CDR3 loop reads CASINLGNTEAFF. The CDR3 nucleotides read TGTGCCAGTATTAACCTCGGGAACACTGAAGCTTTCTTT.

V gene TRBV7-2 combines with J gene TRBJ2-1; TRBD2 agrees at 11 bases. The CDR3 length is 17 residues. Looked up from germline, CDR1 is SGHTA and CDR2 is FQGNSA. Germline trimming cut 1 base from V and 8 bases from J; bases unmatched to any gene: 10. CDR3 residues: CASSLDIAGGPGDEQFF. Here the CDR3 DNA reads TGTGCCAGCAGCTTAGATATAGCGGGAGGGCCAGGGGATGAGCAGTTCTTC. The variable domain in full, completed from reference TRBV7-2 and TRBJ2-1, reads GAGVSQSPSNKVTEKGKDVELRCDPISGHTALYWYRQSLGQGLEFLIYFQGNSAPDKSGLPSDRFSAERTGGSVSTLTIQRTQQEDSAVYLCASSLDIAGGPGDEQFFGPGTRLTVL.

This clone occurred a few times. The DNA is omitted, as the CDR3 cannot be located on it reliably, and the CDR3 follows TCRdb's listing. CDR3 sequence reads: CASSQFGEGSSYEQYF. J is TRBJ2-7 and V is TRBV4-1; whether TRBD2, the table's D call, matches the DNA was not checked. CDR1 is MGHRA and CDR2 is YSYEKL in the germline V gene. The CDR3 is 16 amino acids long, termini counted.

The chain recombines TRBV27 with TRBJ1-5; 7 positions agree with TRBD1. The germline V gene encodes CDR1 MNHEY and CDR2 SMNVEV (reference sequence). After removal of 5 bases from V and 0 bases from J, the junction contained 4 bases not matched to a gene. CDR3 length: 15 amino acids. CDR3 region: CASSPRGRSNQPQHF. As DNA, the CDR3 is TGTGCCAGCAGTCCAAGGGGGCGTAGCAATCAGCCCCAGCATTTT.